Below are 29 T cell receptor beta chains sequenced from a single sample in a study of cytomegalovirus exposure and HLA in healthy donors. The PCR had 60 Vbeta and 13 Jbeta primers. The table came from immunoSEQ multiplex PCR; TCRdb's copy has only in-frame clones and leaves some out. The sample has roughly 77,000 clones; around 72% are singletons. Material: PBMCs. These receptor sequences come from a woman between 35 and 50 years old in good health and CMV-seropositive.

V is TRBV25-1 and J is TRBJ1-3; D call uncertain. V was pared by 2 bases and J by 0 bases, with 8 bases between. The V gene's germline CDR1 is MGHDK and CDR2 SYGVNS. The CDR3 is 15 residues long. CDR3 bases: TGTGCCAGCAGTGAAACCCTATCCTCTGGAAACACCATATATTTT. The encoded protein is CASSETLSSGNTIYF.

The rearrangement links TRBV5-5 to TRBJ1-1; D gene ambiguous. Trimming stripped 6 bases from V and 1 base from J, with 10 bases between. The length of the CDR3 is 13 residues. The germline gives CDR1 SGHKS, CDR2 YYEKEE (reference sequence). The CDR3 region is CASNLAGNTEAFF. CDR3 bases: TGTGCCAGCAACTTAGCAGGGAACACTGAAGCTTTCTTT.

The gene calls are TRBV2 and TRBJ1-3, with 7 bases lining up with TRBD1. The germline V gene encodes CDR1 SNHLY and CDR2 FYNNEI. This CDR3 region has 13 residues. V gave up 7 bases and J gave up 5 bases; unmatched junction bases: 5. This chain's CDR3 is CASNGDRRNTIYF. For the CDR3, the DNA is TGTGCCAGCAACGGGGACAGACGAAACACCATATATTTT. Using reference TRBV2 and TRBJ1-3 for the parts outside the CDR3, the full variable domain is EPEVTQTPSHQVTQMGQEVILRCVPISNHLYFYWYRQILGQKVEFLVSFYNNEISEKSEIFDDQFSVERPDGSNFTLKIRSTKLEDSAMYFCASNGDRRNTIYFGEGSWLTVV.

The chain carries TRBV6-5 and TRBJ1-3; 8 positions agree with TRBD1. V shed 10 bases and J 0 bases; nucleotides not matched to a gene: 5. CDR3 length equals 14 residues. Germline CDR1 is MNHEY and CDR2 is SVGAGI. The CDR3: CATRGLPSGNTIYF. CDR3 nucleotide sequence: TGTGCCACCAGGGGGCTCCCCTCTGGAAACACCATATATTTT.

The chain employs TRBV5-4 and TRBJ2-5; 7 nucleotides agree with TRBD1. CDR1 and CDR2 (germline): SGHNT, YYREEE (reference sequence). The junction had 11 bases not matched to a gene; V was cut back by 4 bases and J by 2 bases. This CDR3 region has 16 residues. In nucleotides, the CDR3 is TGTGCCAGCAGCGTGAGGACAGGTCACCTACAAGAGACCCAGTACTTC. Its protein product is CASSVRTGHLQETQYF.

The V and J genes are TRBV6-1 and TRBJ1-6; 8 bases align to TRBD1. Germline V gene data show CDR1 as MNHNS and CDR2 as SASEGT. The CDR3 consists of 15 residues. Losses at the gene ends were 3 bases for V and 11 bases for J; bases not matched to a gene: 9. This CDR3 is CASSEARTGKTPLHF. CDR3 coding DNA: TGTGCCAGCAGTGAGGCCCGGACAGGGAAGACACCCCTCCACTTT.

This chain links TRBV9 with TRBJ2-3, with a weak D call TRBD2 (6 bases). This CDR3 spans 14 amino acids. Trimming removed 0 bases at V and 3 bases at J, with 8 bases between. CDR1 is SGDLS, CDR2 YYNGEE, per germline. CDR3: CASSVDAGTDTQYF. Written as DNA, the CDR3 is TGTGCCAGCAGCGTAGACGCGGGGACAGATACGCAGTATTTT. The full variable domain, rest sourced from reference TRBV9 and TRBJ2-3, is DSGVTQTPKHLITATGQRVTLRCSPRSGDLSVYWYQQSLDQGLQFLIQYYNGEERAKGNILERFSAQQFPDLHSELNLSSLELGDSALYFCASSVDAGTDTQYFGPGTRLTVL.

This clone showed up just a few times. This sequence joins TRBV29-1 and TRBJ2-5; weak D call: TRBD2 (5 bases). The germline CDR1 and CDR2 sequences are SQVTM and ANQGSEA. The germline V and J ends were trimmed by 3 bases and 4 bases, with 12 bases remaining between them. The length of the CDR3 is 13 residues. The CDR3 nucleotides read TGCAGCGTTGATTCCACGGGAAGAGAGACCCAGTACTTC. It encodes CSVDSTGRETQYF. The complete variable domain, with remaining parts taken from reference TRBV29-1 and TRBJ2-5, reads SAVISQKPSRDICQRGTSLTIQCQVDSQVTMMFWYRQQPGQSLTLIATANQGSEATYESGFVIDKFPISRPNLTFSTLTVSNMSPEDSSIYLCSVDSTGRETQYFGPGTRLLVL.

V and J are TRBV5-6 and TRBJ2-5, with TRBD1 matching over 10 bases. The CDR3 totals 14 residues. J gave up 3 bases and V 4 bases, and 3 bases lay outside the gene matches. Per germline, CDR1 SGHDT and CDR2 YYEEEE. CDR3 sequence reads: CASSGGTGEETQYF. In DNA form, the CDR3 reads TGTGCCAGCAGCGGAGGGACAGGGGAAGAGACCCAGTACTTC.

The DNA for the CDR3 is TGTGCCAGCAGCGTAGAGGGGGTATCCTACACCTTC. It yields the protein CASSVEGVSYTF. The chain links TRBV9 to TRBJ1-2; possible D gene TRBD1, 6 bases. Germline-derived CDR1 and CDR2 are SGDLS and YYNGEE. Trimming cost V 0 bases and J 10 bases, with 10 bases left between them. The CDR3 is made up of 12 amino acids.

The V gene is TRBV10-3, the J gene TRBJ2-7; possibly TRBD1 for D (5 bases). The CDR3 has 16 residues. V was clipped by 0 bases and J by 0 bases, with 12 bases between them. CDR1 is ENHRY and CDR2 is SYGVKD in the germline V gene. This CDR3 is CAISESMGRNSYEQYF. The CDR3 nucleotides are TGTGCCATCAGTGAGTCGATGGGGCGGAACTCCTACGAGCAGTACTTC.

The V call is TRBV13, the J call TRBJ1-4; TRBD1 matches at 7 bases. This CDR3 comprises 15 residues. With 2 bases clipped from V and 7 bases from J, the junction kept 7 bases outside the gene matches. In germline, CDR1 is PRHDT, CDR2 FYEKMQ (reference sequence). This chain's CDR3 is CASSLRGLLGEKLFF. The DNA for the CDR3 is TGTGCCAGCAGCTTAAGGGGGCTGTTAGGTGAAAAACTGTTTTTT.

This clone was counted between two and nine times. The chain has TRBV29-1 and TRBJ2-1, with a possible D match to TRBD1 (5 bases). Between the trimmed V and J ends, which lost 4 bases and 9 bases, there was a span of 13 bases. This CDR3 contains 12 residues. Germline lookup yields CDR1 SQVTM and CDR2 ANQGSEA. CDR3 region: CSVAARDSEQFF. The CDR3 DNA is TGCAGCGTTGCGGCCAGGGATAGTGAGCAGTTCTTC.

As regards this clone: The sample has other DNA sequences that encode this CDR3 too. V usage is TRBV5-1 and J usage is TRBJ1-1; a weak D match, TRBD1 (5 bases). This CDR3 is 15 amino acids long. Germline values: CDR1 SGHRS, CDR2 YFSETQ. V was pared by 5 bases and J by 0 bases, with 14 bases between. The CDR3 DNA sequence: TGCGCCAGCAGTTTTACAGGAGTAATGAACACTGAAGCTTTCTTT. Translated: CASSFTGVMNTEAFF.

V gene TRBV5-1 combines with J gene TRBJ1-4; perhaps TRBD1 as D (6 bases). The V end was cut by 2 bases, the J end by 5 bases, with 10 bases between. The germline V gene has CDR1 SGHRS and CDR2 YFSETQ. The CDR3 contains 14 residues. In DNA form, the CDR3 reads TGCGCCAGCAGCTTACAGGGTACCAATGAAAAACTGTTTTTT. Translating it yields CASSLQGTNEKLFF.

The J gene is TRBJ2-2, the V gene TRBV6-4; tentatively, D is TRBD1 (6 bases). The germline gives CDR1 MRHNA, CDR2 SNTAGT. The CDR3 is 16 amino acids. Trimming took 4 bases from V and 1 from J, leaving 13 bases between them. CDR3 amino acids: CASSALPTGNTGELFF. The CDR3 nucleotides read TGTGCCAGCAGTGCCTTACCGACAGGGAACACCGGGGAGCTGTTTTTT.

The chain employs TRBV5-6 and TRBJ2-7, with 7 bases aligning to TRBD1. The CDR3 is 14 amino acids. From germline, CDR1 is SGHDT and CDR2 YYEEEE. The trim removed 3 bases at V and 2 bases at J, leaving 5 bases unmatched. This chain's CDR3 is CASSWTGLPYEQYF. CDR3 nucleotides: TGTGCCAGCAGCTGGACAGGACTTCCCTACGAGCAGTACTTC.

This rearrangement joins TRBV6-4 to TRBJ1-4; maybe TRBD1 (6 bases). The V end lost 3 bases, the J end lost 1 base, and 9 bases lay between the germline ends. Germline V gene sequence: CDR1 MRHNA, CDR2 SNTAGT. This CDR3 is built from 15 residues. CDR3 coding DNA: TGTGCCAGCAGTGAGTCCAGGGGAACTAATGAAAAACTGTTTTTT. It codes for CASSESRGTNEKLFF.

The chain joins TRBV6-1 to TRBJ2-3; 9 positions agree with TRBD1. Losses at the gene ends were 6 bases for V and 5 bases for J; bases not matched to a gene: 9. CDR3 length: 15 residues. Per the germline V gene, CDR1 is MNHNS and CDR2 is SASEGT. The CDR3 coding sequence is TGTGCCAGCAGACTAGGACAGGGGTTTCAAGATACGCAGTATTTT. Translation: CASRLGQGFQDTQYF.

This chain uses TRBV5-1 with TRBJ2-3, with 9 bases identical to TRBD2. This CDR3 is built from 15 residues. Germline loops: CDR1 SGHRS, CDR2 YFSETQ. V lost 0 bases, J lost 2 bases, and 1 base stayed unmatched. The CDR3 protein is CASSLGLAATDTQYF. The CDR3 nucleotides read TGCGCCAGCAGCTTGGGACTAGCGGCCACAGATACGCAGTATTTT.

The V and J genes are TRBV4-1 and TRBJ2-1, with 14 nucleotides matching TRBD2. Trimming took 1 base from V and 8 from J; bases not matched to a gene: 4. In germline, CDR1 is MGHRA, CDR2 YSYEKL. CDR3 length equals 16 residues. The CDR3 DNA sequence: TGCGCCAGCAGCCAAGTGACTAGCGGGGGGGCGTATGAGCAGTTCTTC. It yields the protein CASSQVTSGGAYEQFF.

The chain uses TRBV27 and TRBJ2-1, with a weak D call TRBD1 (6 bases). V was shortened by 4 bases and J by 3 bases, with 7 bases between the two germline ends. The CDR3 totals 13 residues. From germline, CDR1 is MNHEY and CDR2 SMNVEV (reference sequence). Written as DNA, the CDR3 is TGTGCCAGCAGTTACAGGGACTACAATGAGCAGTTCTTC. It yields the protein CASSYRDYNEQFF.

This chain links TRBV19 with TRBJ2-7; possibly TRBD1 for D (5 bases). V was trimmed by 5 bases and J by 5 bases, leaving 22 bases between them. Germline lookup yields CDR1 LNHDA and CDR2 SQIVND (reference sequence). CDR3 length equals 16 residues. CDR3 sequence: CASSLWGRANEHEQYF. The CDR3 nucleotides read TGTGCCAGTAGTTTGTGGGGCAGGGCAAATGAGCACGAGCAGTACTTC.

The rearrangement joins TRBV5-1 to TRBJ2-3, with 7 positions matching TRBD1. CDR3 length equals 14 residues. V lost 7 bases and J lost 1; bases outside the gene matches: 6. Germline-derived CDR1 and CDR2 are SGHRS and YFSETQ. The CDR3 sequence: CASFGDRGTDTQYF. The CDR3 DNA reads TGCGCCAGCTTCGGGGACAGAGGCACAGATACGCAGTATTTT.

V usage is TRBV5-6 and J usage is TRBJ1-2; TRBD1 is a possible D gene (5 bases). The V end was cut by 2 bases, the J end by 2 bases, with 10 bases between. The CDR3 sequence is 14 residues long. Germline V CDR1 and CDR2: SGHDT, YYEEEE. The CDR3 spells CASSLETVNYGYTF. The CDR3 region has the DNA TGTGCCAGCAGCTTAGAGACAGTCAACTATGGCTACACCTTC.

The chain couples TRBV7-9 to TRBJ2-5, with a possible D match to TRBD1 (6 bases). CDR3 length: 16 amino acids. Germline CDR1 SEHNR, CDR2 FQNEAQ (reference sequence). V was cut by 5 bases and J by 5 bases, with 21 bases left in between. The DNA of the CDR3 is TGTGCCAGCAGCGGTGGCTTTGGCAGGGGTATGGAGACCCAGTACTTC. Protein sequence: CASSGGFGRGMETQYF.

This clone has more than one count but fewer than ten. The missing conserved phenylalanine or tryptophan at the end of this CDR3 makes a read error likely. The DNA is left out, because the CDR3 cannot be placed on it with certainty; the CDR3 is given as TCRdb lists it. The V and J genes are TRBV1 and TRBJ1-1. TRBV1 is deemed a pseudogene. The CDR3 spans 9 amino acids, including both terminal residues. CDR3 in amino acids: CTSSRRGGL.

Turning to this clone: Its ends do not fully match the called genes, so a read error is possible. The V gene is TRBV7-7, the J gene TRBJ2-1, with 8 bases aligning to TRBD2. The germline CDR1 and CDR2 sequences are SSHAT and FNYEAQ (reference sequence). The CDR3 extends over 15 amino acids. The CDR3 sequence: CASSLGPGGHNEQFF. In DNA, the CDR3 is TGTGCTAGCAGCTTAGGCCCGGGGGGGCATAATGAGCAGTTCTTC.

The CDR3 here is CASSGRVAETQYF. CDR3 nucleotides: TGTGCCAGCAGTGGGAGAGTCGCGGAGACCCAGTACTTC. The rearrangement uses TRBV2 and TRBJ2-5; D remains ambiguous. V lost 4 bases and J 5 bases, leaving 11 bases between the germline ends. The CDR3 is 13 amino acids. Germline assignment: CDR1 SNHLY and CDR2 FYNNEI.